This TCR beta chain was sequenced in a study of blood T cell repertoires in COVID-19. Across the whole study: COVID-19 samples from acute and convalescent phases originated in the United States, Italy and Spain. PBMCs, B-cell-depleted T cells, or T cells provided the cDNA or gDNA that made up the material.

The data were produced by immunoSEQ multiplex PCR, yet TCRdb's version contains in-frame clones alone and is incomplete. The sample includes 20,000 to 30,000 clones, 80% to 90% of them seen just once. The germline CDR1 and CDR2 sequences are SGHTA and FQGTGA. There are 17 residues in the CDR3. V was pared by 5 bases and J by 6 bases, with 13 bases of the junction left unmatched. This TCR came from a human donor in a cohort sampled during active COVID-19. Sequenced sample: peripheral blood. The chain links TRBV7-3 to TRBJ2-2; 9 bases are shared with TRBD1. Here the CDR3 reads CASSLDTTGGRSGELFF. The CDR3 bases are TGTGCCAGCAGCCTAGACACGACAGGGGGTCGGTCCGGGGAGCTGTTTTTT.